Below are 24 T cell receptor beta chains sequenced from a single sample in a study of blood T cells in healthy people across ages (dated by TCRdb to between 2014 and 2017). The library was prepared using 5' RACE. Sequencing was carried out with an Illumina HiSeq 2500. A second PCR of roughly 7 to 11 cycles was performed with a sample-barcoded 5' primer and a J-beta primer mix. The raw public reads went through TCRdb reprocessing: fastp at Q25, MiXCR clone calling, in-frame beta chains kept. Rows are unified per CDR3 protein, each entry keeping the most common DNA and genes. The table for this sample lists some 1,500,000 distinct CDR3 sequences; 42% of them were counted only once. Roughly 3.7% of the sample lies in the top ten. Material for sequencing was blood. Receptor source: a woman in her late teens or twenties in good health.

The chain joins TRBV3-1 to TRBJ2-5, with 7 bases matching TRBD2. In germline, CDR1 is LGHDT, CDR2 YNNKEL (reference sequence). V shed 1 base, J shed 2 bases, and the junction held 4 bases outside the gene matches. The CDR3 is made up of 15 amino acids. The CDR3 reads CASSQAVGGQETQYF. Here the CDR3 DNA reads TGTGCCAGCAGCCAAGCTGTGGGGGGGCAAGAGACCCAGTACTTC.

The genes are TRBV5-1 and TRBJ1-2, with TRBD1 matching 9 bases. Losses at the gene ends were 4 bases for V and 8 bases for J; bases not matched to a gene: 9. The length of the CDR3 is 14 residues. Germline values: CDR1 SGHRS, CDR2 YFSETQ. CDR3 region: CASSQTGGGRGYTF. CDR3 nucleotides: TGCGCCAGCAGCCAAACAGGGGGCGGCCGCGGCTACACCTTC.

The CDR3 protein is CASEPNHRDEQFF. The CDR3 DNA reads TGTGCCAGTGAACCGAATCACAGGGACGAGCAGTTCTTC. This rearrangement joins TRBV9 to TRBJ2-1; D possibly corresponds to TRBD1 (6 bases). The CDR3 totals 13 residues. The germline gives CDR1 SGDLS, CDR2 YYNGEE. Trimming removed 8 bases at V and 10 bases at J, with 19 bases between.

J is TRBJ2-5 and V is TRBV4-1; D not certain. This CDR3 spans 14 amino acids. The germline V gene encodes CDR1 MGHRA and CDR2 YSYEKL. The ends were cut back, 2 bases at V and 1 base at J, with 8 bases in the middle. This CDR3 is CASSQIFGQETQYF. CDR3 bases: TGCGCCAGCAGCCAAATTTTCGGCCAAGAGACCCAGTACTTC.

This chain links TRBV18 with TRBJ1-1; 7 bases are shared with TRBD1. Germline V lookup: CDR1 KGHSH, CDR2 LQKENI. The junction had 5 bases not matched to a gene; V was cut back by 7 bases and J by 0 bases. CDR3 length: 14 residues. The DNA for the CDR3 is TGTGCCAGCTATTGGACAGGCATGAACACTGAAGCTTTCTTT. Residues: CASYWTGMNTEAFF.

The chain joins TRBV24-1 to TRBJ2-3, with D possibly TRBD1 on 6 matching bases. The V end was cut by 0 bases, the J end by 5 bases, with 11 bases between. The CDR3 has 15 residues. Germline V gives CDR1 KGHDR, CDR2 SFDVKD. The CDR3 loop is CATSDLSGVEDTQYF. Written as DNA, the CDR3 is TGTGCCACCAGTGATTTGTCAGGGGTGGAAGATACGCAGTATTTT.

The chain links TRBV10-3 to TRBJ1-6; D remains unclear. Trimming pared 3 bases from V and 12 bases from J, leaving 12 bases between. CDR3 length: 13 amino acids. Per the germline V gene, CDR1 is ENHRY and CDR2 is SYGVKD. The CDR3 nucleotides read TGTGCCATCAGTGAATCGGTGGTGGGACCCCTCCACTTT. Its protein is CAISESVVGPLHF.

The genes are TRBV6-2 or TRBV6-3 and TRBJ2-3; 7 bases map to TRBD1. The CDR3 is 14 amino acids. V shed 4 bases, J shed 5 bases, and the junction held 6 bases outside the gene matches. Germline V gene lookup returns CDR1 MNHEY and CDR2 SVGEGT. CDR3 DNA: TGTGCCAGCAGTTCCGGCAGGGGGATAGATACGCAGTATTTT. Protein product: CASSSGRGIDTQYF.

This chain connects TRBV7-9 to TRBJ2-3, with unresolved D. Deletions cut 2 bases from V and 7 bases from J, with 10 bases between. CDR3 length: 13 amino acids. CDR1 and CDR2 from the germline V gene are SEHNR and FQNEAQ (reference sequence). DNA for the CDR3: TGTGCCAGCAGCTTAACCGCTCAGAATACGCAGTATTTT. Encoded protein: CASSLTAQNTQYF.

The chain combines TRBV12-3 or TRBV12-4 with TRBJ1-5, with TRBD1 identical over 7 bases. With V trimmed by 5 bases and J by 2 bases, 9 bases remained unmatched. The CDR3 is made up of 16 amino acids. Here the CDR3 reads CASSKQGTSGNQPQHF. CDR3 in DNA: TGTGCCAGCAGTAAACAGGGGACCAGCGGCAATCAGCCCCAGCATTTT.

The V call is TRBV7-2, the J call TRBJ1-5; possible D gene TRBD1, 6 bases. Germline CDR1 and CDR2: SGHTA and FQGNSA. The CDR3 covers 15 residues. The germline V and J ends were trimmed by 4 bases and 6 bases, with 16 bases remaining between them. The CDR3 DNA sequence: TGTGCCAGCAGCTCGCAGGGGTCTGGGAGTCAGCCCCAGCATTTT. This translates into CASSSQGSGSQPQHF.

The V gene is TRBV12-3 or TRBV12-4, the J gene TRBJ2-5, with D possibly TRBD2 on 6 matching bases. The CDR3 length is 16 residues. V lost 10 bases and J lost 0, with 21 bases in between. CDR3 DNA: TGTGCCATCAATGCACAGGCGGGGTTGCACCAAGAGACCCAGTACTTC. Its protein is CAINAQAGLHQETQYF.

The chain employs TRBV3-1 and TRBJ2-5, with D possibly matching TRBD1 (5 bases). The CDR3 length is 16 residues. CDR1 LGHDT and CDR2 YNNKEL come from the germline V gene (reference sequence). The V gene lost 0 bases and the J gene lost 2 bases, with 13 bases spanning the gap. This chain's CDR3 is CASSQDFLGVQETQYF. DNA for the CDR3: TGTGCCAGCAGCCAAGATTTTTTAGGGGTTCAAGAGACCCAGTACTTC.

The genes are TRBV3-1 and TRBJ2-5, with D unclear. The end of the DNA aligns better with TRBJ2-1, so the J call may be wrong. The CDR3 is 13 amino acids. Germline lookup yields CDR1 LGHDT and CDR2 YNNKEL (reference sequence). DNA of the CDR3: TGTGCCAGCAGCCAAGTTCTTCAAGAGACCCAGTTCTTC. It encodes CASSQVLQETQFF.

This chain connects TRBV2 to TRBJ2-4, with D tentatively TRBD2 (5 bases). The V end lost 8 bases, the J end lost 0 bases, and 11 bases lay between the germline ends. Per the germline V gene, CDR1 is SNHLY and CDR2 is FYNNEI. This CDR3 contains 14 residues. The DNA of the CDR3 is TGTGCCAGCGGCGGGCAGATAGCCAAAAACATTCAGTACTTC. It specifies CASGGQIAKNIQYF. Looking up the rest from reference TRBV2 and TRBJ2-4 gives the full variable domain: EPEVTQTPSHQVTQMGQEVILRCVPISNHLYFYWYRQILGQKVEFLVSFYNNEISEKSEIFDDQFSVERPDGSNFTLKIRSTKLEDSAMYFCASGGQIAKNIQYFGAGTRLSVL.

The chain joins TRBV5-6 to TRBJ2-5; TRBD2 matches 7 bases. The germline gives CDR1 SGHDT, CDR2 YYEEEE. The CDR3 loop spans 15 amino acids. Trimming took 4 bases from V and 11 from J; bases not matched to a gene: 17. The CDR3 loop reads CASSRVVGGFNEQYF. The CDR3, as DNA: TGTGCCAGCAGCCGGGTGGTGGGGGGGTTCAATGAGCAGTACTTC.

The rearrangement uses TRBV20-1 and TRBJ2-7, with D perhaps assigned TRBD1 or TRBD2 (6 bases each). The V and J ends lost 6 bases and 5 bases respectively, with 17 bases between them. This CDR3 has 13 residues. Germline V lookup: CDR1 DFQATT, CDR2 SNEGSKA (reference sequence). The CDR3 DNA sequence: TGCAGTGCCGGAGGGGGAACCCGCGACGAGCAGTACTTC. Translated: CSAGGGTRDEQYF.

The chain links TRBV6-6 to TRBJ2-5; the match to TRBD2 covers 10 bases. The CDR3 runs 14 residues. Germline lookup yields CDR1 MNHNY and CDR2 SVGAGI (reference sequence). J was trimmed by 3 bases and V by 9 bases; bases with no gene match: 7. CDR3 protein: CASTRTSGKETQYF. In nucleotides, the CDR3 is TGTGCCAGTACTCGGACTAGCGGTAAAGAGACCCAGTACTTC.

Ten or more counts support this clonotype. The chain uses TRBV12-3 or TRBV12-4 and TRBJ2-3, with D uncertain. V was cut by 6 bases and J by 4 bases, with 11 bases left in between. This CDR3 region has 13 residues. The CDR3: CASSPLRPDTQYF. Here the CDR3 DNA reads TGTGCCAGCAGCCCTCTACGCCCAGATACGCAGTATTTT.

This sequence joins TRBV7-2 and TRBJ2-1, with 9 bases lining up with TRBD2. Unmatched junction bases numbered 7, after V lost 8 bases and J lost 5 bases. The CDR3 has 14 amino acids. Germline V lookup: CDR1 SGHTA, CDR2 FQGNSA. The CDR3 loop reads CASETSGADNEQFF. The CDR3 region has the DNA TGTGCCAGCGAGACTAGCGGAGCGGACAATGAGCAGTTCTTC.

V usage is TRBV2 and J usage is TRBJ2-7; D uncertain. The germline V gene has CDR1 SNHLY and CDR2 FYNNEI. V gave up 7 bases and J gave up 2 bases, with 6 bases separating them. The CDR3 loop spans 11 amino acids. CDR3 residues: CASIVAYEQYF. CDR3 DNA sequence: TGTGCCAGCATCGTTGCCTACGAGCAGTACTTC.

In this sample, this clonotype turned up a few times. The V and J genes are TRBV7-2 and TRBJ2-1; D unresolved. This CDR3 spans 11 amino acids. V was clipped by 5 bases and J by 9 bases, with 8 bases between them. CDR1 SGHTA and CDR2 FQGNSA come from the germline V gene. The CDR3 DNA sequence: TGTGCCAGCAGCGAAGTTGTTGAGCAGTTCTTC. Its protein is CASSEVVEQFF.

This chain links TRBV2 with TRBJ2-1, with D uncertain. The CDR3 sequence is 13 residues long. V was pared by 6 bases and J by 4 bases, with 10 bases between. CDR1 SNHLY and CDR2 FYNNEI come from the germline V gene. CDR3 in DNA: TGTGCCAGCAGCGTTGTTGAGTACAATGAGCAGTTCTTC. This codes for CASSVVEYNEQFF.

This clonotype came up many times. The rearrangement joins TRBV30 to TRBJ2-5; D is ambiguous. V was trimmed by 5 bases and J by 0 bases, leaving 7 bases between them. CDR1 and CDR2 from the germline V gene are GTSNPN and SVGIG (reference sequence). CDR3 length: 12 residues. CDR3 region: CAWAQYQETQYF. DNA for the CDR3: TGTGCCTGGGCACAGTACCAAGAGACCCAGTACTTC.